These 31 T cell receptor beta chains came from one sample sequenced in a study of technical replicates of blood from a handful of donors. The repertoire was sequenced with immunoSEQ multiplex PCR; TCRdb's copy has only in-frame clones and lacks some. There are about 82,000 clones in the sample; roughly 95% occur only once, and 0.37% lies in the top ten. The material sequenced was T cells isolated from PBMCs. The receptors here all came from a human donor in good health.

The CDR3 loop is CASSLYTFPEAFF. CDR3 DNA sequence: TGTGCCAGCAGCTTATATACATTTCCTGAAGCTTTCTTT. The rearrangement joins TRBV7-2 to TRBJ1-1; D gene ambiguous. Germline CDR1 reads SGHTA; CDR2 reads FQGNSA. Trimming cost V 2 bases and J 6 bases, with 10 bases left between them. This CDR3 is built from 13 residues.

Only one count was recorded for this clone. The chain recombines TRBV5-1 with TRBJ2-1; no firm D call. The germline CDR1 and CDR2 sequences are SGHRS and YFSETQ. Trimming removed 6 bases from V and 7 bases from J, with 8 bases in between. This CDR3 contains 11 residues. CDR3 coding DNA: TGCGCCAGCACGTTAGAAAATGAGCAGTTCTTC. Protein: CASTLENEQFF.

The genes are TRBV5-1 and TRBJ2-2, with D possibly being TRBD2 (6 bases). V lost 4 bases to trimming and J lost 2 bases, with 15 bases between them. The CDR3 consists of 16 residues. The V gene's germline CDR1 is SGHRS and CDR2 YFSETQ. The CDR3 sequence: CASSHRDWANTGELFF. In DNA, the CDR3 is TGCGCCAGCAGCCACCGGGACTGGGCAAACACCGGGGAGCTGTTTTTT.

This CDR3 is CASSSGDRGLDQPQHF. The CDR3 DNA reads as TGTGCCAGCAGTTCCGGGGACAGGGGGCTTGATCAGCCCCAGCATTTT. J is TRBJ1-5 and V is TRBV28, with 12 positions matching TRBD1. The junction had 6 bases not matched to a gene; V was cut back by 4 bases and J by 5 bases. Germline V gene data show CDR1 as MDHEN and CDR2 as SYDVKM. This CDR3 is 16 amino acids long. Complete variable domain (other parts from reference TRBV28 and TRBJ1-5): DVKVTQSSRYLVKRTGEKVFLECVQDMDHENMFWYRQDPGLGLRLIYFSYDVKMKEKGDIPEGYSVSREKKERFSLILESASTNQTSMYLCASSSGDRGLDQPQHFGDGTRLSIL.

The CDR3 DNA reads TGTGCCAGCAGCTTGTCCCGGGGGGCCCCTGAAGCTTTCTTT. It is translated as CASSLSRGAPEAFF. This chain connects TRBV5-4 to TRBJ1-1; possible D gene TRBD1, 6 bases. Trimming cost V 1 base and J 6 bases, with 13 bases left between them. The CDR3 runs to 14 residues. In germline, CDR1 is SGHNT, CDR2 YYREEE (reference sequence).

This clone has just one count. This chain uses TRBV5-1 with TRBJ2-3; TRBD1 aligns across 7 bases. There are 14 residues in the CDR3. The V gene end was trimmed by 4 bases and the J gene end by 3 bases; junction bases not matched to a gene: 5. Germline assignment: CDR1 SGHRS and CDR2 YFSETQ. The CDR3 here is CASSQKGATDTQYF. CDR3 bases: TGCGCCAGCAGCCAAAAGGGGGCTACAGATACGCAGTATTTT.

The V and J genes are TRBV30 and TRBJ2-7; the D is unclear. Looked up from germline, CDR1 is GTSNPN and CDR2 is SVGIG (reference sequence). The CDR3 is 13 residues long. V was shortened by 1 base and J by 7 bases, with 14 bases between the two germline ends. The chain's CDR3 is CAWSGGFSREQYF. The CDR3 DNA sequence: TGTGCCTGGAGTGGCGGTTTTTCGAGGGAGCAGTACTTC.

This clone has only one observation. The V and J genes are TRBV27 and TRBJ1-5; D is unclear. CDR3 length equals 12 residues. Germline CDR1 is MNHEY and CDR2 is SMNVEV (reference sequence). V was trimmed by 8 bases and J by 6 bases, leaving 11 bases between them. The CDR3 loop is CASSLRGQPQHF. The CDR3 DNA follows: TGTGCCAGCTCTCTCCGGGGTCAGCCCCAGCATTTT.

This sequence joins TRBV6-4 and TRBJ2-5, with 9 bases lining up with TRBD2. Germline trimming cut 4 bases from V and 4 bases from J; bases unmatched to any gene: 7. CDR1 and CDR2 (germline): MRHNA, SNTAGT. This CDR3 has 15 amino acids. The CDR3 DNA follows: TGTGCCAGCAGTGTAGTAGCGGGAGACGGAGAGACCCAGTACTTC. It specifies CASSVVAGDGETQYF.

The chain is built from TRBV27 and TRBJ2-7, with a weak D call TRBD2 (5 bases). Trimming took off 2 bases at V and 2 bases at J, with 13 bases between the two ends. This CDR3 spans 15 amino acids. Germline V CDR1 and CDR2: MNHEY, SMNVEV (reference sequence). CDR3 sequence: CASSLAGSATYEQYF. The CDR3 DNA sequence: TGTGCCAGCAGTTTAGCGGGTAGCGCGACCTACGAGCAGTACTTC.

This clone appeared once. The chain is built from TRBV28 and TRBJ2-1; 8 nucleotides align to TRBD2. CDR1 MDHEN and CDR2 SYDVKM come from the germline V gene. J gave up 12 bases and V 6 bases, and 7 bases lay outside the gene matches. The CDR3 is 12 amino acids. The CDR3 region is CASSSGGRSQFF. DNA for the CDR3: TGTGCCAGCAGCTCCGGCGGGAGGTCGCAGTTCTTC.

This chain joins TRBV7-9 and TRBJ2-2, with TRBD2 matching 13 bases. The CDR3 loop spans 16 amino acids. The V and J ends lost 5 bases and 12 bases, in that order; junction bases with no gene match: 12. Germline V gene data show CDR1 as SEHNR and CDR2 as FQNEAQ (reference sequence). The CDR3 region has the DNA TGTGCCAGCAGCCCCGGGACTAGCGGGATGAGCCGGCAGCTGTTTTTT. Protein: CASSPGTSGMSRQLFF.

This rearrangement joins TRBV10-3 to TRBJ2-3; 9 bases match TRBD1. CDR1 is ENHRY, CDR2 SYGVKD, per germline. This CDR3 comprises 14 residues. Trimming took 4 bases from V and 5 from J; bases not matched to a gene: 4. In DNA, the CDR3 is TGTGCCATCAGTGGGGACAGGGAGAAAGATACGCAGTATTTT. It is translated as CAISGDREKDTQYF.

Note on this clone: The sample holds other DNA sequences that translate to the same CDR3. J is TRBJ2-5 and V is TRBV7-3; D gene uncertain. V was trimmed by 5 bases and J by 2 bases, leaving 9 bases between them. The germline V gene has CDR1 SGHTA and CDR2 FQGTGA. This CDR3 is built from 13 residues. The CDR3 coding sequence is TGTGCCAGCAGCCCCGGGTCACAAGAGACCCAGTACTTC. It codes for CASSPGSQETQYF.

J is TRBJ2-1 and V is TRBV7-9; no clear D gene. This CDR3 is built from 14 residues. Germline values: CDR1 SEHNR, CDR2 FQNEAQ (reference sequence). The ends were cut back, 3 bases at V and 2 bases at J, with 8 bases in the middle. DNA for the CDR3: TGTGCCAGCAGCTTCCCAGGAACCTACAATGAGCAGTTCTTC. Its translation is CASSFPGTYNEQFF.

This chain uses TRBV30 with TRBJ1-2; perhaps TRBD1 as D (5 bases). With 0 bases removed from V and 7 bases from J, the gap between germline ends came to 12 bases. Germline V CDR1 and CDR2: GTSNPN, SVGIG (reference sequence). The length of the CDR3 is 13 residues. CDR3 loop: CAWSVGDSSGYTF. In DNA, the CDR3 is TGTGCCTGGAGTGTAGGGGATTCCTCTGGCTACACCTTC.

The J gene is TRBJ1-1, the V gene TRBV27; D is uncertain. This CDR3 is 14 amino acids long. Trimming pared 0 bases from V and 1 base from J, leaving 6 bases between. Germline V gene lookup returns CDR1 MNHEY and CDR2 SMNVEV (reference sequence). The CDR3 coding sequence is TGTGCCAGCAGTTTATCGTCCGGGAACACTGAAGCTTTCTTT. Protein: CASSLSSGNTEAFF.

The chain combines TRBV7-2 with TRBJ1-1, with D perhaps TRBD1 (5 bases). The CDR3 covers 14 residues. Trimming took 2 bases from V and 3 from J, leaving 10 bases between them. Germline CDR1 reads SGHTA; CDR2 reads FQGNSA. This CDR3 reads CASSLKGGDTEAFF. CDR3 coding DNA: TGTGCCAGCAGCTTAAAGGGAGGGGACACTGAAGCTTTCTTT.

The J gene is TRBJ2-7, the V gene TRBV6-5; 9 bases fit TRBD2. The CDR3 runs 14 residues. CDR1 is MNHEY, CDR2 SVGAGI, per germline. J was trimmed by 0 bases and V by 8 bases; bases with no gene match: 5. CDR3 residues: CASAGGVSSYEQYF. The DNA for the CDR3 is TGTGCCAGCGCGGGGGGGGTCAGCTCCTACGAGCAGTACTTC.

The chain carries TRBV11-2 and TRBJ2-1, with 9 positions matching TRBD2. The germline V gene encodes CDR1 SGHAT and CDR2 FQNNGV. This CDR3 spans 17 amino acids. With 0 bases clipped from V and 4 bases from J, the junction kept 7 bases outside the gene matches. CDR3: CASSLDPGREGYNEQFF. The CDR3, as DNA: TGTGCCAGCAGCTTAGATCCGGGGCGGGAGGGTTACAATGAGCAGTTCTTC.

V is TRBV6-1 and J is TRBJ2-1; no definite D call. Looked up from germline, CDR1 is MNHNS and CDR2 is SASEGT. This CDR3 spans 14 amino acids. Trimming took off 7 bases at V and 2 bases at J, with 12 bases between the two ends. The CDR3 coding sequence is TGTGCCAGCAAAATCCTCTTTGCCTACAATGAGCAGTTCTTC. It encodes CASKILFAYNEQFF.

This chain joins TRBV18 and TRBJ1-5, with 7 bases fitting TRBD1. The germline V gene encodes CDR1 KGHSH and CDR2 LQKENI. This CDR3 region has 13 residues. The J segment lost 4 bases and the V segment lost 4 bases, leaving 1 base of the junction unmatched. The CDR3 DNA reads TGTGCCAGCTCACTGGACAGGAATCAGCCCCAGCATTTT. This codes for CASSLDRNQPQHF.

The chain uses TRBV9 and TRBJ2-2; 8 bases are shared with TRBD2. The CDR3 contains 14 residues. J was trimmed by 3 bases and V by 6 bases; bases with no gene match: 4. Germline V lookup: CDR1 SGDLS, CDR2 YYNGEE. CDR3 protein: CASNGGEDTGELFF. The CDR3 nucleotides read TGTGCCAGCAACGGGGGGGAGGACACCGGGGAGCTGTTTTTT.

The chain carries TRBV23-1 and TRBJ1-5, with 10 bases lining up with TRBD1. TRBV23-1 is identified as an open reading frame with a role that is uncertain. V trimming: 7 bases; J trimming: 0 bases; junction bases outside the gene matches: 6. The CDR3 consists of 16 residues. CDR3 in amino acids: CASTMGQGPSNQPQHF. CDR3 nucleotide sequence: TGCGCCAGCACGATGGGACAGGGGCCTAGCAATCAGCCCCAGCATTTT.

The chain uses TRBV29-1 and TRBJ1-3; TRBD1 matches 7 bases. The junction had 4 bases not matched to a gene; V was cut back by 4 bases and J by 4 bases. The germline CDR1 and CDR2 sequences are SQVTM and ANQGSEA. The CDR3 totals 13 residues. DNA for the CDR3: TGCAGCGTTGGCCGGGACAGAGGAAACACCATATATTTT. It yields the protein CSVGRDRGNTIYF.

This clone was detected only once. The chain employs TRBV5-8 and TRBJ1-2; TRBD1 aligns across 10 bases. With V trimmed by 5 bases and J by 7 bases, 2 bases remained unmatched. There are 12 residues in the CDR3. Germline CDR1 and CDR2: SGHTS and YDEGEE. Written as DNA, the CDR3 is TGTGCCAGCAGGACAGGGGGCTTTGGCTACACCTTC. Protein sequence: CASRTGGFGYTF.

V usage is TRBV4-3 and J usage is TRBJ2-2, with D perhaps matching TRBD2 (5 bases). The CDR3 contains 15 residues. The germline CDR1 and CDR2 sequences are LGHNA and YSLEER. V gave up 0 bases and J gave up 7 bases, with 12 bases separating them. The DNA for the CDR3 is TGCGCCAGCAGCCAAGAAGGTAGCGCAGACGGGGAGCTGTTTTTT. Translating gives CASSQEGSADGELFF.

The chain carries TRBV18 and TRBJ1-1; D uncertain. Germline CDR1 and CDR2: KGHSH and LQKENI. The CDR3 consists of 15 residues. Between the trimmed V and J ends, which lost 2 bases and 0 bases, there was a span of 10 bases. CDR3: CASSPTGNLNTEAFF. Written as DNA, the CDR3 is TGTGCCAGCTCACCAACGGGGAATTTGAACACTGAAGCTTTCTTT.

The rearrangement uses TRBV13 and TRBJ2-5, with 8 positions matching TRBD1. The CDR3 runs 14 residues. The junction had 7 bases not matched to a gene; V was cut back by 3 bases and J by 7 bases. Germline values: CDR1 PRHDT, CDR2 FYEKMQ (reference sequence). CDR3 bases: TGTGCCAGCAGCTTTGGACAGGGTATTAGGACCCAGTACTTC. Protein sequence: CASSFGQGIRTQYF.

The chain couples TRBV6-1 to TRBJ2-7; 9 bases line up with TRBD1. Trimming cost V 6 bases and J 6 bases; bases outside gene matches: 9. CDR3 length equals 14 residues. Germline values: CDR1 MNHNS, CDR2 SASEGT. CDR3 region: CASSGQGQGPEQYF. CDR3 DNA sequence: TGTGCCAGCAGCGGACAGGGACAGGGACCCGAGCAGTACTTC.

The chain links TRBV6-1 to TRBJ2-7; no reliable D call. Germline V gene lookup returns CDR1 MNHNS and CDR2 SASEGT. The CDR3 extends over 12 amino acids. Trimming left V 3 bases short and J 2 bases short, with 5 bases between. CDR3 sequence reads: CASSDPPYEQYF. The CDR3 coding sequence is TGTGCCAGCAGTGACCCTCCCTACGAGCAGTACTTC.